This T cell receptor (beta chain) was identified during a study of cytomegalovirus exposure and HLA in healthy donors. Study outcomes and limitations: Using the classifier, cytomegalovirus status was reportedly diagnosed with high specificity and sensitivity. Within the 130 or so validation repertoires, first-cohort TCR clusters tended to co-occur, according to a later analysis.

The CDR3 loop spans 16 amino acids. V lost 3 bases to trimming and J lost 4 bases; unmatched junction nucleotides: 12. From germline, CDR1 is SGHRS and CDR2 YFSETQ. Here immunoSEQ multiplex PCR was the method, and the copy in TCRdb shows in-frame clones only, minus some. The data hold 140,000 to 150,000 clones, with 94% observed a single time. Remarks on this clone: The target antigen is unknown.

The V gene is TRBV5-1, the J gene TRBJ1-2; 7 nucleotides match TRBD1. The source is a man aged 18 to 29 in good health and CMV-seropositive. What was sequenced was PBMCs. CDR3 sequence: CASSYGAGGDGYGYTF. CDR3 bases: TGCGCCAGCAGCTACGGTGCAGGGGGAGATGGCTATGGCTACACCTTC.